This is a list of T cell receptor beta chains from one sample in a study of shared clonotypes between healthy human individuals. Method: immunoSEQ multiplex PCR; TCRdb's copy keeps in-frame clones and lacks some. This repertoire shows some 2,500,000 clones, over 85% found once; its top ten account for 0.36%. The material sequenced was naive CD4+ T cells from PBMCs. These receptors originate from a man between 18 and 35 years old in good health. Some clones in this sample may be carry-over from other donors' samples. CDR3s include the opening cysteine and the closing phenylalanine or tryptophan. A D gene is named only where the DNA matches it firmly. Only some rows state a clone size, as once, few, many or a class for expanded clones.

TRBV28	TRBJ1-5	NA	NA	CASRADPGSNQPQHF	TGTGCCAGCAGGGCGGACCCAGGGAGCAATCAGCCCCAGCATTTT
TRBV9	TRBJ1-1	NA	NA	CASSLSGNTEAFF	TGTGCCAGCAGCTTATCGGGGAACACTGAAGCTTTCTTT
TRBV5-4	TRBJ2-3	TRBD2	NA	CASSVSGRAEDTQYF	TGTGCCAGCAGCGTCAGCGGGAGGGCCGAAGATACGCAGTATTTT
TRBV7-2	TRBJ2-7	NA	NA	CASSPLNEQYF	TGTGCCAGCAGCCCTTTGAACGAGCAGTACTTC
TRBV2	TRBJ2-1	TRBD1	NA	CATTATGVSNEQFF	TGTGCTACTACGGCTACAGGGGTTTCGAATGAGCAGTTCTTC
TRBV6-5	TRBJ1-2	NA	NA	CASRKDSNYGYTF	TGTGCCAGCAGGAAGGACAGCAACTATGGCTACACCTTC
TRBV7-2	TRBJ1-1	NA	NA	CASSPRPEAEAFF	TGTGCCAGCAGCCCCCGGCCCGAGGCTGAAGCTTTCTTT
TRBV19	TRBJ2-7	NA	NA	CASGFGQGYEQYF	TGTGCCAGCGGGTTCGGTCAGGGTTACGAGCAGTACTTC
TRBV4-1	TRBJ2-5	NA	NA	CASSQVPGSGTQYF	TGCGCCAGCAGCCAAGTCCCTGGTTCGGGGACCCAGTACTTC
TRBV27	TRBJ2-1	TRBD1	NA	CASSWDSSYNEQFF	TGTGCCAGCAGTTGGGACAGCTCCTACAATGAGCAGTTCTTC
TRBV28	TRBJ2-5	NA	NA	CASSLSSSQETQYF	TGTGCCAGCAGTTTATCGTCCAGCCAAGAGACCCAGTACTTC
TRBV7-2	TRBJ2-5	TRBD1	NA	CASSWDRGSETQYF	TGTGCCAGCAGCTGGGACAGGGGAAGCGAGACCCAGTACTTC
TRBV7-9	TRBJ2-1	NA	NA	CASSFIGGPSNEQFF	TGTGCCAGCAGCTTTATCGGGGGCCCCAGCAATGAGCAGTTCTTC
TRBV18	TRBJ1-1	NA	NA	CASSAVQVRNTEAFF	TGTGCCAGCTCAGCCGTACAGGTTCGGAACACTGAAGCTTTCTTT
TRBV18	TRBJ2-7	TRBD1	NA	CASSPSSQGAYEQYF	TGTGCCAGCTCACCTTCGTCCCAGGGGGCCTACGAGCAGTACTTC
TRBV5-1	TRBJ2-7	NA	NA	CASSLGDPPYEQYF	TGCGCCAGCAGCTTGGGAGACCCGCCCTACGAGCAGTACTTC
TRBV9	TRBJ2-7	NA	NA	CASSGGGNTEAEQYF	TGTGCCAGCAGCGGAGGGGGGAATACCGAGGCCGAGCAGTACTTC
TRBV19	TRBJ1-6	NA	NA	CASSTLNNSPLHF	TGTGCCAGTAGTACCCTTAACAATTCACCCCTCCACTTT
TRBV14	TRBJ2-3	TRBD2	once	CASSRLAGRFTSTDTQYF	TGTGCCAGCAGCCGTCTAGCGGGCCGCTTTACTAGCACAGATACGCAGTATTTT
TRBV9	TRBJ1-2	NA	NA	CASSVGQGVGYGYTF	TGTGCCAGCAGCGTAGGTCAAGGGGTTGGTTATGGCTACACCTTC
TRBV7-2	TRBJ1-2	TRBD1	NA	CASSSPTGLGYTF	TGTGCCAGCAGCTCACCGACAGGGCTGGGCTACACCTTC
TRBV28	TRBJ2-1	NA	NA	CASSLLRTEQFF	TGTGCCAGCAGTTTACTTCGTACTGAGCAGTTCTTC
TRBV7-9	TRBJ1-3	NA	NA	CASQRISGNTIYF	TGTGCCAGTCAGCGAATCTCTGGAAACACCATATATTTT
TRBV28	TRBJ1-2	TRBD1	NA	CASSFLGQLYYGYTF	TGTGCCAGCAGTTTCCTGGGACAGTTATACTATGGCTACACCTTC
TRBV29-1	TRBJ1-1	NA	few	CSVDSRANTEAFF	TGCAGCGTTGATTCCAGGGCGAACACTGAAGCTTTCTTT
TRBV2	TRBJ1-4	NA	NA	CASSRGRAGEKLFF	TGTGCCAGCAGTAGAGGCAGGGCGGGTGAAAAACTGTTTTTT
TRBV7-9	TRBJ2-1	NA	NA	CASSFPGRVRDNEQFF	TGTGCCAGCAGCTTTCCTGGTAGGGTAAGAGACAATGAGCAGTTCTTC
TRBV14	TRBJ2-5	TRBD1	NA	CASSRDRLFQETQYF	TGTGCCAGCAGCCGGGACAGGCTCTTCCAAGAGACCCAGTACTTC
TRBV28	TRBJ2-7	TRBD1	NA	CASSLLTGTGGSYEQYF	TGTGCCAGCAGTTTATTGACCGGGACAGGAGGTTCCTACGAGCAGTACTTC
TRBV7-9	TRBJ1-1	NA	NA	CASSLEVVQESEAFF	TGTGCCAGCAGCTTAGAGGTGGTCCAGGAAAGTGAAGCTTTCTTT
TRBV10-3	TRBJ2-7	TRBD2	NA	CAISDLLAAPDEQYF	TGTGCCATCAGTGACCTACTAGCGGCACCTGACGAGCAGTACTTC
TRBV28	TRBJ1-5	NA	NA	CASSRQTRNQPQHF	TGTGCCAGCAGCCGACAGACCCGCAATCAGCCCCAGCATTTT
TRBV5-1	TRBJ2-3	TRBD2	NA	CASSLVGLAASTDTQYF	TGCGCCAGCAGCTTGGTCGGACTAGCGGCTAGCACAGATACGCAGTATTTT
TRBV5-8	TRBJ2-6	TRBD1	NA	CASSSTGAGANVLTF	TGTGCCAGCAGCTCGACAGGGGCTGGGGCCAACGTCCTGACTTTC
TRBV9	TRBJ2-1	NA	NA	CASSVERVSYNEQFF	TGTGCCAGCAGCGTGGAGCGAGTGTCCTACAATGAGCAGTTCTTC
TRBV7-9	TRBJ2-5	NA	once	CASSRYQETQYF	TGTGCCAGCAGCCGTTACCAAGAGACCCAGTACTTC
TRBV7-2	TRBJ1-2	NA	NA	CASSLLGRVGYTF	TGTGCCAGCAGCTTACTGGGAAGGGTTGGCTACACCTTC
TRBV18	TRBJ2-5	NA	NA	CASSPTGDQETQYF	TGTGCCAGCTCACCAACGGGGGACCAAGAGACCCAGTACTTC
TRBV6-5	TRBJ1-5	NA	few	CASNTGNQPQHF	TGTGCCAGCAATACGGGGAATCAGCCCCAGCATTTT
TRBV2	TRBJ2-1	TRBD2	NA	CASSGGLAAYNEQFF	TGTGCCAGCAGTGGGGGACTAGCGGCCTACAATGAGCAGTTCTTC
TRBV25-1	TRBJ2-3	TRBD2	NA	CASTPAGRLDTQYF	TGTGCCAGCACGCCAGCCGGGAGGCTCGATACGCAGTATTTT